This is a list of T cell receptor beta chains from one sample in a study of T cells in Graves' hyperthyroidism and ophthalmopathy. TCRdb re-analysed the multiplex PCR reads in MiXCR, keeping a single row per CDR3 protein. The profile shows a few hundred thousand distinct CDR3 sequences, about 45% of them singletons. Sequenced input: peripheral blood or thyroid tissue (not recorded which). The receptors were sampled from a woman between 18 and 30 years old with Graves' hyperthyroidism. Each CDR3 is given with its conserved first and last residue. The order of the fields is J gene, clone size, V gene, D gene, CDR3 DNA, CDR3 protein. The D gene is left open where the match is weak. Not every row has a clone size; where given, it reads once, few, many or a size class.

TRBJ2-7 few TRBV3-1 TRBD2 TGTGCCAGCAGCCACTATGCACCCGGGACTAGGACTTCTTACGAGCAGTACTTC CASSHYAPGTRTSYEQYF
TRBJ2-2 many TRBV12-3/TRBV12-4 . TGTGCCAGCAGTCCCCGTTTCGGGGAGCTGTTTTTT CASSPRFGELFF
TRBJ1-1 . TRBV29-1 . TGCAGCTTGGGCAGGGACACTGAAGCTTTCTTT CSLGRDTEAFF
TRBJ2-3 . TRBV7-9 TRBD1 TGTGCCAGCAGTACAGGGGTCACAGATACGCAGTATTTT CASSTGVTDTQYF
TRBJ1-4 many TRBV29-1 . TGCAGCGCTGCCTTTTTTAACGAAAAACTGTTTTTT CSAAFFNEKLFF
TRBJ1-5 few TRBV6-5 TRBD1 TGTGCCAGCCTTAGTTGGGACAGGGGGCCGGGCAGCAATCAGCCCCAGCATTTT CASLSWDRGPGSNQPQHF
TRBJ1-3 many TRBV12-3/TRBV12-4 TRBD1 TGTGCCACCAAGGACAGGACTGGAAACACCATATATTTT CATKDRTGNTIYF
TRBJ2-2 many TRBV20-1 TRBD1 TGCAGTGCCCCGGGACAGGGTGGACTAGCGAACACCGGGGAGCTGTTTTTT CSAPGQGGLANTGELFF
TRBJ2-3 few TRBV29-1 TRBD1 TGCAGCGTTGACGACAGGGGACTGGCTGCAGATACGCAGTATTTT CSVDDRGLAADTQYF
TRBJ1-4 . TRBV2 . TGTGCCAGCAGTGAGGGACTAGCGGGAGACAATGAAAAACTGTTTTTT CASSEGLAGDNEKLFF
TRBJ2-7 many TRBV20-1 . TGCAGTGCTAGAGATCTTACGGGCTACGAGCAGTACTTC CSARDLTGYEQYF
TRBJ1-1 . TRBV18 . TGTGCCAGCTCACCAGGGGCGGAAACTGAAGCTTTCTTT CASSPGAETEAFF
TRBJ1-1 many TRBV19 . TGTGCCAGTAGTATAAGTTTTTCCGCAGTCGGTGAAGCTTTCTTT CASSISFSAVGEAFF
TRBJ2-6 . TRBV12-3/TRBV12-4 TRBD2 TGTGCCAGCAGTTTAGGTGGGACTAGCGGCCGACCCCCTGGGGCCAACGTCCTGACTTTC CASSLGGTSGRPPGANVLTF
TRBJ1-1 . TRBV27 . TGTGCCAGCAGAGGGGGTGTTCGTGAAGCTTTCTTT CASRGGVREAFF
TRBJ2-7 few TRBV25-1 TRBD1 TGTGCCAGCCAAGATGAGACAGGGGGCAACGAGCAGTACTTC CASQDETGGNEQYF
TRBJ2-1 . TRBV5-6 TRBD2 TGTGCCAGGGTAGCTGGTCCCGGGAGGGCCGCCAATGAGCAGTTCTTC CARVAGPGRAANEQFF
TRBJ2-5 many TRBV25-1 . TGTGCCAGCAGTGGATTCCTGGACTTCCAAGAGACCCAGTACTTC CASSGFLDFQETQYF
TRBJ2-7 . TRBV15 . TGTGCCACCAGCAGAGCGGGGGTTCGCGAGCAGTACTTC CATSRAGVREQYF
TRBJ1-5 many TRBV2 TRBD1 TGTGCCAGCAGGGGACAGCCAAATCAGCCCCAGCATTTT CASRGQPNQPQHF